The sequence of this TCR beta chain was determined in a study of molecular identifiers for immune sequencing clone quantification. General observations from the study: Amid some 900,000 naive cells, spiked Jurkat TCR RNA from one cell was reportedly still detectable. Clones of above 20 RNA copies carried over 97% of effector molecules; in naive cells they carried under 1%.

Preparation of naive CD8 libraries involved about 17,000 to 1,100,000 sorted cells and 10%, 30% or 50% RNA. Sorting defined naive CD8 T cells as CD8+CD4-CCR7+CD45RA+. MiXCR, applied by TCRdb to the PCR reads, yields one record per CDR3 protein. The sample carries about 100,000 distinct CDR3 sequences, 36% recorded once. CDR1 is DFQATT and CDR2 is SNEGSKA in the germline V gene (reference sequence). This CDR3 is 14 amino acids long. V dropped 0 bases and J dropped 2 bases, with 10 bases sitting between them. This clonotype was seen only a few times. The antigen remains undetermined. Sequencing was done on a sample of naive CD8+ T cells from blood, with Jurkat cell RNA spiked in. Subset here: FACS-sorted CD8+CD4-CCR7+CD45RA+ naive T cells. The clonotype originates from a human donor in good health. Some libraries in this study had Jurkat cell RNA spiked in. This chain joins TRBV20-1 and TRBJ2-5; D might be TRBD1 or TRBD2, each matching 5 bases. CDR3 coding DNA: TGCAGTGCTAGAGATCTAGCAGGGCAAGAGACCCAGTACTTC. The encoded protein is CSARDLAGQETQYF.